These 8 T cell receptor beta chains share one sample of origin, sequenced in a study of cytomegalovirus exposure and HLA in healthy donors. The PCR ran on 60 Vbeta and 13 Jbeta primers. Sequenced by immunoSEQ multiplex PCR; TCRdb stores in-frame clones only, minus some. The sample has around 200,000 clones; 65% to 75% are singletons. The material sequenced was PBMCs. These receptors came from a man under 40 in good health and CMV-seropositive.

This clone has more than one count but fewer than ten. The gene calls are TRBV27 and TRBJ2-6; D is possibly TRBD2 (6 bases). Trimming left V 3 bases short and J 0 bases short, with 6 bases between. This CDR3 has 15 residues. Germline lookup yields CDR1 MNHEY and CDR2 SMNVEV (reference sequence). This CDR3 is CASSLEGSGANVLTF. The CDR3 DNA is TGTGCCAGCAGTTTGGAGGGCTCTGGGGCCAACGTCCTGACTTTC.

The CDR3, as DNA: TGTGCCAGCAGTGAGGCCCAGGGAATGAACACTGAAGCTTTCTTT. This encodes CASSEAQGMNTEAFF. The chain uses TRBV6-1 and TRBJ1-1; tentatively, D is TRBD1 (5 bases). Germline CDR1 reads MNHNS; CDR2 reads SASEGT. Trimming took off 3 bases at V and 0 bases at J, with 11 bases between the two ends. This CDR3 is 15 amino acids long.

V is TRBV6-5 and J is TRBJ1-6, with D possibly TRBD1 on 6 matching bases. In germline, CDR1 is MNHEY, CDR2 SVGAGI. V was shortened by 3 bases and J by 7 bases, with 13 bases between the two germline ends. The CDR3 runs 15 residues. CDR3 residues: CASSYGDRQNSPLHF. The DNA for the CDR3 is TGTGCCAGCAGTTATGGCGACAGGCAAAATTCACCCCTCCACTTT.

The chain employs TRBV19 and TRBJ1-5; unclear D gene. CDR1 and CDR2 (germline): LNHDA, SQIVND (reference sequence). The CDR3 spans 13 residues. V lost 7 bases to trimming and J lost 6 bases, with 13 bases between them. CDR3 sequence: CASNGGPFQPQHF. DNA of the CDR3: TGTGCCAGTAATGGCGGGCCGTTTCAGCCCCAGCATTTT.

The chain couples TRBV6-5 to TRBJ2-5, with a weak D call TRBD2 (5 bases). Trimming cost V 6 bases and J 5 bases, with 13 bases left between them. The length of the CDR3 is 13 residues. Germline CDR1 is MNHEY and CDR2 is SVGAGI. CDR3 sequence (DNA): TGTGCCAGCAGCCAGGACTCATCGGAGACCCAGTACTTC. Amino acid sequence: CASSQDSSETQYF.

The chain combines TRBV10-1 with TRBJ2-1; D perhaps matches TRBD2 (5 bases). The CDR3 has 15 amino acids. Germline V gene sequence: CDR1 WNHNN, CDR2 SYGVQD (reference sequence). The germline V and J ends were trimmed by 3 bases and 3 bases, with 12 bases remaining between them. The CDR3 region has the DNA TGCGCCAGCAGTGACTCGCATCGGGACTACAATGAGCAGTTCTTC. The encoded protein is CASSDSHRDYNEQFF.

The rearrangement uses TRBV9 and TRBJ1-4; D possibly corresponds to TRBD1 (5 bases). Germline V lookup: CDR1 SGDLS, CDR2 YYNGEE. The V end lost 3 bases, the J end lost 3 bases, and 18 bases lay between the germline ends. The CDR3 has 17 amino acids. CDR3 region: CASSAHAGVVANEKLFF. The CDR3 DNA follows: TGTGCCAGCAGCGCTCACGCGGGGGTTGTCGCTAATGAAAAACTGTTTTTT.

The V call is TRBV5-1, the J call TRBJ1-3; D not certain. Germline V gene sequence: CDR1 SGHRS, CDR2 YFSETQ. CDR3 length: 16 residues. The V end lost 0 bases, the J end lost 1 base, and 11 bases lay between the germline ends. The CDR3 spells CASSLDSVRSGNTIYF. The CDR3 DNA sequence: TGCGCCAGCAGCTTGGATTCAGTCCGTTCTGGAAACACCATATATTTT. Drawing the rest from reference TRBV5-1 and TRBJ1-3, the complete variable domain is KAGVTQTPRYLIKTRGQQVTLSCSPISGHRSVSWYQQTPGQGLQFLFEYFSETQRNKGNFPGRFSGRQFSNSRSEMNVSTLELGDSALYLCASSLDSVRSGNTIYFGEGSWLTVV.